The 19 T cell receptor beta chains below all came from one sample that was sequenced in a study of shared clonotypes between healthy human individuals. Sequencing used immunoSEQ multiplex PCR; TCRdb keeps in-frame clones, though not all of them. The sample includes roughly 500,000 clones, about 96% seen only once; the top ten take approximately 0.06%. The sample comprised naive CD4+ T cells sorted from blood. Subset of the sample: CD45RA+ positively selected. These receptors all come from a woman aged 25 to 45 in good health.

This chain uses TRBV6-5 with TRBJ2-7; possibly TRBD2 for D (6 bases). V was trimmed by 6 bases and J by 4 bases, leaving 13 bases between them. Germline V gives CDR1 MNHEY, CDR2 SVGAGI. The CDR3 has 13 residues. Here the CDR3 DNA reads TGTGCCAGCAGCCTAACCCGGGAGTACGAGCAGTACTTC. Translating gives CASSLTREYEQYF.

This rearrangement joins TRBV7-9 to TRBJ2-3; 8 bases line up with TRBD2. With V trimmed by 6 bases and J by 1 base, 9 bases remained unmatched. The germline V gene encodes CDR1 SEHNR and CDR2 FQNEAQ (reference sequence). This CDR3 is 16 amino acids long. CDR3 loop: CASRRGELGGTDTQYF. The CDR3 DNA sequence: TGTGCCAGCAGGCGGGGGGAGCTAGGGGGCACAGATACGCAGTATTTT.

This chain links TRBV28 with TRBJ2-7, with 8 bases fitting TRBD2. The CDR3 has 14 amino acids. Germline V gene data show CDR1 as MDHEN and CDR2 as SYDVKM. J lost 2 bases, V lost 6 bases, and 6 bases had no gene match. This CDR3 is CASSDMTSAYEQYF. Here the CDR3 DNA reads TGTGCCAGCAGCGATATGACTAGCGCCTACGAGCAGTACTTC.

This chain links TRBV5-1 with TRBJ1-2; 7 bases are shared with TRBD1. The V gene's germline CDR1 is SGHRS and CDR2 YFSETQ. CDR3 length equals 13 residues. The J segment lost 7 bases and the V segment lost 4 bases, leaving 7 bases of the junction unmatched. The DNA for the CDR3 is TGCGCCAGCAGCGGACAACAGGGGTTTGGCTACACCTTC. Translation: CASSGQQGFGYTF.

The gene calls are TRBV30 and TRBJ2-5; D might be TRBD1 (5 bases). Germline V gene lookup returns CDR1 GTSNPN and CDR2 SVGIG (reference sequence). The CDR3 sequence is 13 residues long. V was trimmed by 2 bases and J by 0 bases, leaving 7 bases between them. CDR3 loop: CAWSRQHQETQYF. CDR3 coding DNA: TGTGCCTGGAGTCGACAGCACCAAGAGACCCAGTACTTC.

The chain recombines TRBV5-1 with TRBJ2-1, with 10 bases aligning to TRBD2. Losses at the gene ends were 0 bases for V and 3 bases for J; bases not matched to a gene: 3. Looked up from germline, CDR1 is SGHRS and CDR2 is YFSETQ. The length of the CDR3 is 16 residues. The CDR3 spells CASSLGVAGGYNEQFF. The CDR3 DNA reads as TGCGCCAGCAGCTTGGGGGTAGCGGGAGGCTACAATGAGCAGTTCTTC.

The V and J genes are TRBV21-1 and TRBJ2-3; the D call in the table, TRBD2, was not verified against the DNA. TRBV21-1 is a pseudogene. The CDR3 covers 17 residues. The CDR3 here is CASSTEVPPWGTDTQYF. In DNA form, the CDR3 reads TGTGCCAGCAGCACCGAGGTCCCGCCGTGGGGCACAGATACGCAGTATTTT.

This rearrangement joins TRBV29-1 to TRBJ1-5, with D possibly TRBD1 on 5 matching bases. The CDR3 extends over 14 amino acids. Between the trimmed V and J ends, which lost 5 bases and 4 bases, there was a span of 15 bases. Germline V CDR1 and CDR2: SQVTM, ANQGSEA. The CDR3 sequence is CSVWAGTRNQPQHF. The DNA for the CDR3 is TGCAGCGTTTGGGCCGGGACGAGAAATCAGCCCCAGCATTTT.

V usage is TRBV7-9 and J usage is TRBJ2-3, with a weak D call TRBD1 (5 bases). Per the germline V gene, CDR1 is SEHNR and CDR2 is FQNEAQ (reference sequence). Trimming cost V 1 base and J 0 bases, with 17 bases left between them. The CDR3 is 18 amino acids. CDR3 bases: TGTGCCAGCAGCTTAGGGTCCTCAGGGATCCCTAGCACAGATACGCAGTATTTT. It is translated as CASSLGSSGIPSTDTQYF.

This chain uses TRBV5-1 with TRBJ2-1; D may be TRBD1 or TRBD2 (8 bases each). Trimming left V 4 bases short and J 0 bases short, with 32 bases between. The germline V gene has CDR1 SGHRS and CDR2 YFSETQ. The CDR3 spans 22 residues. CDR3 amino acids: CASSGGQAGTSPGFSSYNEQFF. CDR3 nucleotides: TGCGCCAGCAGCGGGGGACAGGCCGGGACTAGTCCGGGATTTTCCTCCTACAATGAGCAGTTCTTC.

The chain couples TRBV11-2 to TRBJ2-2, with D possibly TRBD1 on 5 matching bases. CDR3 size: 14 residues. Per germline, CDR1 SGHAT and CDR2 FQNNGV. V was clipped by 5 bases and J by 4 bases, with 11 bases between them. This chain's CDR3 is CASSPPRATGELFF. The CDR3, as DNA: TGTGCCAGCAGCCCCCCCAGGGCCACCGGGGAGCTGTTTTTT.

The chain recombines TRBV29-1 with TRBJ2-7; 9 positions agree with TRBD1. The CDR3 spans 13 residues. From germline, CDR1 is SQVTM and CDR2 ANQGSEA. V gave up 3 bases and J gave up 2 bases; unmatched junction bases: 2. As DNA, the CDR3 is TGCAGCGTTGACGGGACAGGGACCTACGAGCAGTACTTC. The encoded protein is CSVDGTGTYEQYF.

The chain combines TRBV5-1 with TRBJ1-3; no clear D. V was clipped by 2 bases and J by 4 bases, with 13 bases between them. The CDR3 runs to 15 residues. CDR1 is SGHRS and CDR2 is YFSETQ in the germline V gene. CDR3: CASSLSGESGNTIYF. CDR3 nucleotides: TGCGCCAGCAGCTTAAGTGGGGAGAGCGGAAACACCATATATTTT.

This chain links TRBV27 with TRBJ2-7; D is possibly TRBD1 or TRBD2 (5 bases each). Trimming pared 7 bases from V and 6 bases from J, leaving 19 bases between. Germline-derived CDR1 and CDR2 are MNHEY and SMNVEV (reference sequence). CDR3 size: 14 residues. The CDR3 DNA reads TGTGCCAGCACCTCGGCCCATTGGGACGGCGAGCAGTACTTC. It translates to CASTSAHWDGEQYF.

CDR3 coding DNA: TGTGCCAGCAGTTTGGCACACCTAGGCCCCTACGAGCAGTACTTC. Protein: CASSLAHLGPYEQYF. The chain combines TRBV28 with TRBJ2-7; D not resolved. The germline CDR1 and CDR2 sequences are MDHEN and SYDVKM. Trimming shortened V by 3 bases and J by 2 bases, and 14 bases separated the two germline ends. The CDR3 consists of 15 residues. The full variable domain, rest sourced from reference TRBV28 and TRBJ2-7, is DVKVTQSSRYLVKRTGEKVFLECVQDMDHENMFWYRQDPGLGLRLIYFSYDVKMKEKGDIPEGYSVSREKKERFSLILESASTNQTSMYLCASSLAHLGPYEQYFGPGTRLTVT.

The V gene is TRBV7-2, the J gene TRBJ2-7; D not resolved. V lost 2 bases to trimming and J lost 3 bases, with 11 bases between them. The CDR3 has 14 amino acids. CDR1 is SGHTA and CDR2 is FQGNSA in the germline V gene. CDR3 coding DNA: TGTGCCAGCAGCTTACCGTCGAGAATCTACGAGCAGTACTTC. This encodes CASSLPSRIYEQYF.

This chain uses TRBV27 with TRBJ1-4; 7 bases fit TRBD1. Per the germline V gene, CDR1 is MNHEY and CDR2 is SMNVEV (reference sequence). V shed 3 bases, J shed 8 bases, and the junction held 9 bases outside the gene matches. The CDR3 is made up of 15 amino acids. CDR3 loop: CASSLGDRDLEKLFF. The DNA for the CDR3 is TGTGCCAGCAGTTTGGGCGACAGGGACTTAGAAAAACTGTTTTTT.

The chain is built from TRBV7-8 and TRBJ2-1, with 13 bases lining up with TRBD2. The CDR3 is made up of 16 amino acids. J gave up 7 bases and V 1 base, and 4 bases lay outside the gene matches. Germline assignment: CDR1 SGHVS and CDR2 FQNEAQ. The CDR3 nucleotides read TGTGCCAGCAGCTTAGATGGACTAGCGGGAGAGAATGAGCAGTTCTTC. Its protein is CASSLDGLAGENEQFF.

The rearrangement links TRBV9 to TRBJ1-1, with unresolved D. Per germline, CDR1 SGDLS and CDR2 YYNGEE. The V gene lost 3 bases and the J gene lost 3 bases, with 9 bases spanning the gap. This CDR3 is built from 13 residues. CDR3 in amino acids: CASSAGRHTEAFF. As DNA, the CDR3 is TGTGCCAGCAGCGCCGGACGCCACACTGAAGCTTTCTTT.